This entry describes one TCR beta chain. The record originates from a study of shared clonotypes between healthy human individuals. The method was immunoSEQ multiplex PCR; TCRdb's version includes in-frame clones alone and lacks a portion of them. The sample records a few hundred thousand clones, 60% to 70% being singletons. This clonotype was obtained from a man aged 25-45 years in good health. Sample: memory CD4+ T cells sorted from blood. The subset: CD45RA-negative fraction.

The CDR3 nucleotides read TGCGCCAGCAGCTTGGTATCTCCAAGAGCCTCCTACGAGCAGTACTTC. It is translated as CASSLVSPRASYEQYF. The chain uses TRBV5-1 and TRBJ2-7; D is unclear. The CDR3 length is 16 residues. CDR1 SGHRS and CDR2 YFSETQ come from the germline V gene. V gave up 0 bases and J gave up 0 bases, with 13 bases separating them.